This entry lists 15 T cell receptor beta chains sequenced from one sample in a study of blood T cell repertoires in COVID-19. The repertoire was sequenced with immunoSEQ multiplex PCR; TCRdb's copy has only in-frame clones and lacks some. Of approximately 210,000 clones in the sample, 80% to 85% are singletons; the top ten hold around 4.7%. Sequencing input: peripheral blood. All receptors come from a human donor in a cohort sampled during active COVID-19.

This sequence joins TRBV6-5 and TRBJ2-3; 9 nucleotides agree with TRBD2. CDR1 and CDR2 from the germline V gene are MNHEY and SVGAGI. There are 16 residues in the CDR3. The ends lost 1 base at V and 4 bases at J; junction bases unmatched: 6. The CDR3 DNA reads TGTGCCAGCAGTTACTTGAGCGGGAGGTGGGCAGATACGCAGTATTTT. Translating it yields CASSYLSGRWADTQYF.

The chain has TRBV13 and TRBJ1-1; the D gene is possibly TRBD1 (5 bases). V lost 0 bases to trimming and J lost 7 bases, with 12 bases between them. The CDR3 totals 14 residues. Germline V gives CDR1 PRHDT, CDR2 FYEKMQ (reference sequence). The CDR3 loop reads CASSLGRGRNEAFF. The CDR3 coding sequence is TGTGCCAGCAGCTTAGGTAGGGGCAGGAATGAAGCTTTCTTT. Filled out from reference TRBV13 and TRBJ1-1, the complete variable domain reads AAGVIQSPRHLIKEKRETATLKCYPIPRHDTVYWYQQGPGQDPQFLISFYEKMQSDKGSIPDRFSAQQFSDYHSELNMSSLELGDSALYFCASSLGRGRNEAFFGQGTRLTVV.

This clone was seen just once. The chain carries TRBV7-8 and TRBJ2-1; TRBD2 agrees at 11 bases. Germline loops: CDR1 SGHVS, CDR2 FQNEAQ. V trimming: 5 bases; J trimming: 9 bases; junction bases outside the gene matches: 9. The CDR3 runs to 15 residues. Here the CDR3 reads CASSDLAGGVSEQFF. For the CDR3, the DNA is TGTGCCAGCAGCGATCTAGCGGGAGGAGTCAGTGAGCAGTTCTTC.

This CDR3 is CASTIQEANTEAFF. Here the CDR3 DNA reads TGTGCCAGCACCATACAGGAAGCGAACACTGAAGCTTTCTTT. The chain joins TRBV7-6 to TRBJ1-1; TRBD1 is a possible D gene (5 bases). The V end was cut by 7 bases, the J end by 1 base, with 13 bases between. CDR3 length: 14 residues. Germline V gene lookup returns CDR1 SGHVS and CDR2 FNYEAQ.

The J gene is TRBJ2-5, the V gene TRBV19; D not certain. Trimming stripped 2 bases from V and 5 bases from J, with 3 bases between. Germline V lookup: CDR1 LNHDA, CDR2 SQIVND (reference sequence). The CDR3 spans 11 residues. The CDR3: CASSIQETQYF. The DNA of the CDR3 is TGTGCCAGTAGTATACAGGAGACCCAGTACTTC.

This chain uses TRBV7-6 with TRBJ2-3, with TRBD1 as a possible D gene (6 bases). V was cut by 5 bases and J by 1 base, with 22 bases left in between. The CDR3 consists of 18 residues. The germline V gene encodes CDR1 SGHVS and CDR2 FNYEAQ. DNA for the CDR3: TGTGCCAGCAGCCTATTAGTGGGGGCGGAGGACCGCACAGATACGCAGTATTTT. Its protein is CASSLLVGAEDRTDTQYF. The variable domain in full, with the rest retrieved from reference TRBV7-6 and TRBJ2-3, is GAGVSQSPRYKVTKRGQDVALRCDPISGHVSLYWYRQALGQGPEFLTYFNYEAQQDKSGLPNDRFSAERPEGSISTLTIQRTEQRDSAMYRCASSLLVGAEDRTDTQYFGPGTRLTVL.

V gene TRBV19 combines with J gene TRBJ2-7; 12 bases agree with TRBD2. Germline V gene data show CDR1 as LNHDA and CDR2 as SQIVND (reference sequence). J gave up 3 bases and V 5 bases, and 20 bases lay outside the gene matches. The CDR3 covers 20 residues. This chain's CDR3 is CASSPRTASRTSGNLYEQYF. The CDR3 DNA reads TGTGCCAGTAGTCCCCGGACAGCGTCTCGGACTAGCGGGAACCTCTACGAGCAGTACTTC.

The rearrangement uses TRBV28 and TRBJ2-7; TRBD2 agrees at 16 bases. The CDR3 has 18 residues. V trimming: 4 bases; J trimming: 2 bases; junction bases outside the gene matches: 8. Per the germline V gene, CDR1 is MDHEN and CDR2 is SYDVKM. The CDR3 DNA reads as TGTGCCAGCAGTTCATCGGGACTAGCGGGAGGGATCCCCTACGAGCAGTACTTC. Its translation: CASSSSGLAGGIPYEQYF.

The chain combines TRBV10-3 with TRBJ1-2; 7 bases are a match to TRBD1. The CDR3 is 11 amino acids. From germline, CDR1 is ENHRY and CDR2 SYGVKD. The CDR3 here is CGSQGGQGYTF. As DNA, the CDR3 is TGTGGTTCCCAGGGGGGCCAAGGCTACACCTTC.

Turning to this clone: Other DNA sequences in the same sample also yield this CDR3. The chain is built from TRBV28 and TRBJ1-5, with D maybe TRBD1 (6 bases). The germline V gene has CDR1 MDHEN and CDR2 SYDVKM. The CDR3 has 13 amino acids. V gave up 6 bases and J gave up 7 bases, with 13 bases separating them. As DNA, the CDR3 is TGTGCCAGCAGGCCTACAGGGAACCAGCCCCAGCATTTT. Protein product: CASRPTGNQPQHF.

The chain combines TRBV11-2 with TRBJ2-2; 11 nucleotides line up with TRBD2. The CDR3 runs 16 residues. Germline V CDR1 and CDR2: SGHAT, FQNNGV. J was trimmed by 3 bases and V by 3 bases; bases with no gene match: 3. The CDR3 spells CASSFTSGSYTGELFF. Written as DNA, the CDR3 is TGTGCCAGCAGCTTTACTAGCGGGAGTTACACCGGGGAGCTGTTTTTT.

This sequence joins TRBV11-1 and TRBJ1-2, with a tentative D call TRBD1 (6 bases). The V gene lost 4 bases and the J gene lost 2 bases, with 11 bases spanning the gap. The CDR3 contains 14 residues. Looked up from germline, CDR1 is SGHAT and CDR2 is FQDESV (reference sequence). Written as DNA, the CDR3 is TGTGCCAGCAGCTCCACAGGGATCAACTATGGCTACACCTTC. This translates into CASSSTGINYGYTF.

The rearrangement links TRBV4-1 to TRBJ1-2; 10 bases are shared with TRBD1. The CDR3 length is 15 residues. CDR1 is MGHRA and CDR2 is YSYEKL in the germline V gene. Losses at the gene ends were 1 base for V and 9 bases for J; bases not matched to a gene: 8. The CDR3 region is CASSQAGTGAISYTF. The DNA for the CDR3 is TGCGCCAGCAGCCAAGCCGGGACAGGGGCGATTAGCTACACCTTC.

V gene TRBV5-5 combines with J gene TRBJ1-5; D might be TRBD1 (6 bases). The germline V gene encodes CDR1 SGHKS and CDR2 YYEKEE (reference sequence). V dropped 6 bases and J dropped 5 bases, with 15 bases sitting between them. The CDR3 consists of 14 residues. CDR3 amino acids: CASTPTGYDQPQHF. The DNA of the CDR3 is TGTGCCAGCACCCCTACAGGGTATGATCAGCCCCAGCATTTT.

This clone was observed a few times. The chain recombines TRBV19 with TRBJ2-3; TRBD1 is a possible D gene (5 bases). CDR3 length equals 15 residues. Germline CDR1 and CDR2: LNHDA and SQIVND (reference sequence). V shed 8 bases and J shed 4 bases, with 19 bases lying between them. In DNA form, the CDR3 reads TGTGCCAGTGCGAAGGATGGGGCCCCTGCAGATACGCAGTATTTT. This sequence encodes CASAKDGAPADTQYF.